The entry below describes one T cell receptor beta chain. Its antigen is currently unknown. The data are from a study of T cell responses to AZD1222 COVID-19 vaccine. The data were produced by immunoSEQ multiplex PCR, yet TCRdb's version contains in-frame clones alone and is incomplete. The table has 150,000 to 250,000 clones, approximately 94% seen once; the top ten hold less than 1.2%. V was pared by 0 bases and J by 7 bases, with 11 bases between. The CDR3 sequence is 14 residues long. Germline V lookup: CDR1 SGHRS, CDR2 YFSETQ. Study-level results: The study reported that nearly half of spike-specific TCRs target unmutated variant regions. Once two AZD1222 doses were given, Spike-specific TCR breadth and depth went up.

Here the sequenced sample was peripheral blood, taken 28 days after the second AZD1222 dose. The receptor was derived from an adult who received the AZD1222 COVID-19 vaccine. The rearrangement uses TRBV5-1 and TRBJ2-1; TRBD1 might be the D (6 bases). CDR3 in DNA: TGCGCCAGCAGCTTGGGACAGGAGAAGAATGAGCAGTTCTTC. Translation: CASSLGQEKNEQFF.